There are a few counts of the clone carrying this T cell receptor (beta chain). Its antigen is undetermined. The record originates from a study of CD8+ T cells in alopecia areata. Those with alopecia areata gave lesional scalp punch biopsies and peripheral blood. Sorting of PBMCs yielded the CD4+ and CD8+ T cells. Study results and limitations: Mice showed clearer TCR sharing than patients did, a gap that was possibly HLA-related. Relative to normal scalp, lesional scalp, especially alopecia totalis/universalis, showed higher clonality.

The CDR3 is 13 amino acids. The V and J ends lost 3 bases and 3 bases respectively, with 8 bases between them. Germline V gene sequence: CDR1 SEHNR, CDR2 FQNEAQ (reference sequence). Extracted RNA was reverse transcribed, and the resulting cDNA served as sequencing template. Sequenced by immunoSEQ multiplex PCR; TCRdb stores in-frame clones only, minus some. Among 95,000 to 150,000 clones, about 50% were seen once, and the ten largest hold 10%. The receptor was derived from a human donor with alopecia areata. The rearrangement uses TRBV7-9 and TRBJ1-1; D not resolved. Sequencing was carried out using NKG2D-low CD8+ T cells sorted from blood. CDR3: CASSFPRDTEAFF. The CDR3 nucleotides read TGTGCCAGCAGCTTTCCCCGAGACACTGAAGCTTTCTTT.